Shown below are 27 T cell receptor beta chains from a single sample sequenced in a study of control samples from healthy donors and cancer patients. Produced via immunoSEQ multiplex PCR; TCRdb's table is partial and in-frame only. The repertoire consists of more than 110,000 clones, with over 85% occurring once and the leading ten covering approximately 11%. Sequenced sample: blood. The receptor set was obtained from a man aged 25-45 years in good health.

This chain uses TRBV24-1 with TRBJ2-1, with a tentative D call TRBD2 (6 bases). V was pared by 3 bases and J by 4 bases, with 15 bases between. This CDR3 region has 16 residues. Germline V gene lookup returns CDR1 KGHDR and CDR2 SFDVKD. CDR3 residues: CATSDPHSGRYNEQFF. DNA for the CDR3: TGTGCCACCAGTGATCCCCATAGCGGCAGATACAATGAGCAGTTCTTC.

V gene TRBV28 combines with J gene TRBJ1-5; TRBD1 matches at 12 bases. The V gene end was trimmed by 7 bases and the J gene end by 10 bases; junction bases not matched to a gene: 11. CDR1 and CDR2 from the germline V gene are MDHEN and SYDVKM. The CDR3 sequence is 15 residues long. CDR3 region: CASTIGDRGRSPQHF. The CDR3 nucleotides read TGTGCCAGCACCATTGGGGACAGGGGGCGCAGCCCCCAGCATTTT.

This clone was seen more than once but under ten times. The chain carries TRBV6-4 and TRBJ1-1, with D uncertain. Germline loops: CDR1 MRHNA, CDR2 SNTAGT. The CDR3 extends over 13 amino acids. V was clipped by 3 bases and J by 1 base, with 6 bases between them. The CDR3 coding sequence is TGTGCCAGCAGTGAAAAAGGGAACACTGAAGCTTTCTTT. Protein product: CASSEKGNTEAFF.

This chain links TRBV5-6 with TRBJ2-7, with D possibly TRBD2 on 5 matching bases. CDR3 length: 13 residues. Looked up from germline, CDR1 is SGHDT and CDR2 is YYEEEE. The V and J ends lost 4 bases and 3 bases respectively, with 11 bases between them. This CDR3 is CASSLLGSYEQYF. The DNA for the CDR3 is TGTGCCAGCAGCCTACTAGGAAGCTACGAGCAGTACTTC.

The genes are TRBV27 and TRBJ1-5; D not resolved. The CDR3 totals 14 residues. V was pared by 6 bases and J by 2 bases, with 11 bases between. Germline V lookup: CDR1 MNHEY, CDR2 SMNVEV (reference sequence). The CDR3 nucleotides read TGTGCCAGCAGAACCCTATTCGGCAATCAGCCCCAGCATTTT. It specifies CASRTLFGNQPQHF.

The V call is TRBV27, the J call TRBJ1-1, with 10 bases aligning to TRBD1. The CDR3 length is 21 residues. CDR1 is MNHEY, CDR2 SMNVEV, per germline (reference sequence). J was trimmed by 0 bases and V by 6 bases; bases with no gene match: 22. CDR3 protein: CASSQMIGTGARPWMNTEAFF. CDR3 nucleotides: TGTGCCAGCAGCCAAATGATTGGGACAGGGGCTCGACCGTGGATGAACACTGAAGCTTTCTTT.

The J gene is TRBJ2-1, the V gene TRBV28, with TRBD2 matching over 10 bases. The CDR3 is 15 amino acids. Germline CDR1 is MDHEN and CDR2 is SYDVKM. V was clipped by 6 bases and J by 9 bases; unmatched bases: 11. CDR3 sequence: CASRRRAGGPFEQFF. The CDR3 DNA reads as TGTGCCAGCAGGAGAAGAGCGGGAGGGCCGTTTGAGCAGTTCTTC.

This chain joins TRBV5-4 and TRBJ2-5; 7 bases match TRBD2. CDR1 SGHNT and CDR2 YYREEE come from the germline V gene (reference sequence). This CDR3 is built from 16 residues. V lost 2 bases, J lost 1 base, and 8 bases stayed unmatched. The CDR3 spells CASSFGWREFQETQYF. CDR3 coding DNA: TGTGCCAGCAGCTTTGGATGGCGGGAGTTCCAAGAGACCCAGTACTTC.

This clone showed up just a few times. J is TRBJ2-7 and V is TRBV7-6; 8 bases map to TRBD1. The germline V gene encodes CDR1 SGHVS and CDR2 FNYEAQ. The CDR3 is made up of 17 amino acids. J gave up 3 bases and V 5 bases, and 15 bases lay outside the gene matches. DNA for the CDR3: TGTGCCAGCAGCCCCCTCCACCCGGGACAGGAGATCTACGAGCAGTACTTC. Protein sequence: CASSPLHPGQEIYEQYF.

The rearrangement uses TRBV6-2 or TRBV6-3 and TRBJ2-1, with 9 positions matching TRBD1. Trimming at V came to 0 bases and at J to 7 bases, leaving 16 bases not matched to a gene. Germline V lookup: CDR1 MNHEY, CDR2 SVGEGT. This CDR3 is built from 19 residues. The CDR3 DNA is TGTGCCAGCAGTTACTCGATTCGCACAGGGGGCTTGCTTGAGAATGAGCAGTTCTTC. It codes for CASSYSIRTGGLLENEQFF.

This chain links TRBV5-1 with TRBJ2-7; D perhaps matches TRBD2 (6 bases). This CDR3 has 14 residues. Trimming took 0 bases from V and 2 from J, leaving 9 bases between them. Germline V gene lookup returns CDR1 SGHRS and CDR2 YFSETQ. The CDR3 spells CASSLAPGAYEQYF. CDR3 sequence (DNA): TGCGCCAGCAGCTTGGCCCCGGGAGCCTACGAGCAGTACTTC.

CDR3 DNA sequence: TGTGCCAGCAGTTTTTCGGGGGACGGCAACACCATATATTTT. It encodes CASSFSGDGNTIYF. The chain uses TRBV28 and TRBJ1-3; D perhaps matches TRBD1 (5 bases). Looked up from germline, CDR1 is MDHEN and CDR2 is SYDVKM. V dropped 3 bases and J dropped 7 bases, with 13 bases sitting between them. This CDR3 has 14 residues.

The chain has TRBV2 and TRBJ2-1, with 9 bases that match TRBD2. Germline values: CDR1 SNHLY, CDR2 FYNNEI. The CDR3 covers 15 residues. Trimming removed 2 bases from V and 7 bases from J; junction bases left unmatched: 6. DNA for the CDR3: TGTGCCAGCAGTGAAAAGTCTAGCGGGAATAATGAGCAGTTCTTC. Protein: CASSEKSSGNNEQFF.

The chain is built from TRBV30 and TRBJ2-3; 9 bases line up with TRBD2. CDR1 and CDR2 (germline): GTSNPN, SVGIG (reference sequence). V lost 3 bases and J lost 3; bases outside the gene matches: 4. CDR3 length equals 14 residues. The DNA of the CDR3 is TGTGCCTGGAGGACAGCGGGAGGAACAGATACGCAGTATTTT. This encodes CAWRTAGGTDTQYF. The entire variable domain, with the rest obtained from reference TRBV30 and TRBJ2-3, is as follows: SQTIHQWPATLVQPVGSPLSLECTVEGTSNPNLYWYRQAAGRGLQLLFYSVGIGQISSEVPQNLSASRPQDRQFILSSKKLLLSDSGFYLCAWRTAGGTDTQYFGPGTRLTVL.

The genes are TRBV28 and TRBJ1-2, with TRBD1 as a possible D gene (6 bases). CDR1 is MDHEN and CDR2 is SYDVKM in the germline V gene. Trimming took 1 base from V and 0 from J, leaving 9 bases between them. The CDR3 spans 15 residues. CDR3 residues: CASSLFGTPNYGYTF. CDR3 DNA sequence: TGTGCCAGCAGTTTATTCGGGACACCTAACTATGGCTACACCTTC.

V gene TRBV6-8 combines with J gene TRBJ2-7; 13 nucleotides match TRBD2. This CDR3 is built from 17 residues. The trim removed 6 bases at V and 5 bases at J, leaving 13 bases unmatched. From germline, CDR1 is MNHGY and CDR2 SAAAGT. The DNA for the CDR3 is TGTGCCAGCAGGCCCCGACTAGCGGGAGGAGTAGTTGACGAGCAGTACTTC. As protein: CASRPRLAGGVVDEQYF.

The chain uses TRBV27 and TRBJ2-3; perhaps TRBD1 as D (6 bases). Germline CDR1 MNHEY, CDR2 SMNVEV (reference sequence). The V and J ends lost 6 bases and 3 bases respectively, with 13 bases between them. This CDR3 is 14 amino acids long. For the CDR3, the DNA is TGTGCCAGCAGGGATGGACAGAGTACAGATACGCAGTATTTT. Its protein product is CASRDGQSTDTQYF.

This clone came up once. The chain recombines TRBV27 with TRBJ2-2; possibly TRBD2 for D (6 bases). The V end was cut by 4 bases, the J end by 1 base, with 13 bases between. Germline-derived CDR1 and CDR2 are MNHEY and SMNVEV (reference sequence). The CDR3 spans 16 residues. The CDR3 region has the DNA TGTGCCAGCAGTTCGGAGGGAGGTTGGAACACCGGGGAGCTGTTTTTT. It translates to CASSSEGGWNTGELFF.

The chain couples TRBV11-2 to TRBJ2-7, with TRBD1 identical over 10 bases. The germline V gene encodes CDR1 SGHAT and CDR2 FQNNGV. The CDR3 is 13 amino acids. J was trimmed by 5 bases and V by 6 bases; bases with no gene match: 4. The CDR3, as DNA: TGTGCCAGCAGAGTGACAGGGGGCCACGAGCAGTACTTC. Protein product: CASRVTGGHEQYF.

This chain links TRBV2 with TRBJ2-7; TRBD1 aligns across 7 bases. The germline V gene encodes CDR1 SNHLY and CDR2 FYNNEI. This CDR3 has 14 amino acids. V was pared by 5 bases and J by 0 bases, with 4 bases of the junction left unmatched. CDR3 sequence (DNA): TGTGCCAGCAGTCCCGGACAGGCCTCCTACGAGCAGTACTTC. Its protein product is CASSPGQASYEQYF.

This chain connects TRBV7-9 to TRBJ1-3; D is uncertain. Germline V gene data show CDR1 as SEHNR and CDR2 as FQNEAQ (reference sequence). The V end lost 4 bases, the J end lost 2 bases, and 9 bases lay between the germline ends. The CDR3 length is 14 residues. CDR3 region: CASSSTYTGNTIYF. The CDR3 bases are TGTGCCAGCAGCTCGACCTACACTGGAAACACCATATATTTT.

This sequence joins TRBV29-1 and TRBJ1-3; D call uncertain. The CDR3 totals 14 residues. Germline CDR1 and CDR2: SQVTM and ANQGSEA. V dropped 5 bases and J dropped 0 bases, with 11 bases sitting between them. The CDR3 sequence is CSVIHGNSGNTIYF. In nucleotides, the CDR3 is TGCAGCGTTATTCACGGCAACTCTGGAAACACCATATATTTT.

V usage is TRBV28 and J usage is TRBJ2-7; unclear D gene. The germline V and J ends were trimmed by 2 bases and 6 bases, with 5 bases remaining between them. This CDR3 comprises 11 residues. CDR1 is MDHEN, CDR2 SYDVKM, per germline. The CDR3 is CASSLIAEQYF. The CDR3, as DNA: TGTGCCAGCAGTTTAATTGCCGAGCAGTACTTC.

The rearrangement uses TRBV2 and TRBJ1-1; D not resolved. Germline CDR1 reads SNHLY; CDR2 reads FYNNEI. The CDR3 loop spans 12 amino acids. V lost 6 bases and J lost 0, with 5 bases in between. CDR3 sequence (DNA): TGTGCCAGCAGGGTCATGAACACTGAAGCTTTCTTT. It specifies CASRVMNTEAFF.

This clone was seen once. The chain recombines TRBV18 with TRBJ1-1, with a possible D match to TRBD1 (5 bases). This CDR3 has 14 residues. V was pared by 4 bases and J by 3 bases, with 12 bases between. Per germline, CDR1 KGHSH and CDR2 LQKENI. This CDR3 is CASSRSGGDTEAFF. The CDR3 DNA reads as TGTGCCAGCTCACGGTCGGGAGGGGACACTGAAGCTTTCTTT.

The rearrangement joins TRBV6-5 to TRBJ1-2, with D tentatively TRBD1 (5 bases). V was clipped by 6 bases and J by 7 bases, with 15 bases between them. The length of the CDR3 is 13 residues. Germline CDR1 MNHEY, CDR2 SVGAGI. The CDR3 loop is CASSRGGAGGYTF. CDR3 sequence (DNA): TGTGCCAGCAGCCGAGGAGGGGCCGGTGGCTACACCTTC.

This CDR3 reads CASKEGVGPKNIQYF. The CDR3 region has the DNA TGCGCCAGCAAGGAAGGGGTTGGTCCCAAAAACATTCAGTACTTC. The rearrangement links TRBV4-1 to TRBJ2-4; a possible D gene is TRBD1 (5 bases). V was pared by 7 bases and J by 2 bases, with 15 bases between. The germline V gene has CDR1 MGHRA and CDR2 YSYEKL. The CDR3 contains 15 residues.